This TCR beta chain is from a study of blood T cell repertoires in COVID-19. Study-level background: Acute-phase and convalescent COVID-19 samples originated in the United States, Italy and Spain. PBMCs, B-cell-depleted T cells, or T cells were the source of the cDNA or gDNA that made up the material.

Per the germline V gene, CDR1 is SGHDT and CDR2 is YYEEEE. Deletions cut 0 bases from V and 3 bases from J, with 19 bases between. This CDR3 region has 18 residues. Enrolled during active infection, Seattle patients were then followed longitudinally. Sequencing was performed with immunoSEQ multiplex PCR; in TCRdb, only in-frame clones are kept and a portion is missing. Of some 220,000 clones in the sample, around four fifths were seen once. This clone was seen once. V is TRBV5-6 and J is TRBJ2-1; D may be TRBD2 (5 bases). The material sequenced was peripheral blood. This clonotype was obtained from a woman in her seventies with COVID-19, enrolled during active disease. The CDR3 sequence is CASSLGEQLVLDYNEQFF. CDR3 nucleotide sequence: TGTGCCAGCAGCTTGGGGGAACAACTAGTATTGGACTACAATGAGCAGTTCTTC.